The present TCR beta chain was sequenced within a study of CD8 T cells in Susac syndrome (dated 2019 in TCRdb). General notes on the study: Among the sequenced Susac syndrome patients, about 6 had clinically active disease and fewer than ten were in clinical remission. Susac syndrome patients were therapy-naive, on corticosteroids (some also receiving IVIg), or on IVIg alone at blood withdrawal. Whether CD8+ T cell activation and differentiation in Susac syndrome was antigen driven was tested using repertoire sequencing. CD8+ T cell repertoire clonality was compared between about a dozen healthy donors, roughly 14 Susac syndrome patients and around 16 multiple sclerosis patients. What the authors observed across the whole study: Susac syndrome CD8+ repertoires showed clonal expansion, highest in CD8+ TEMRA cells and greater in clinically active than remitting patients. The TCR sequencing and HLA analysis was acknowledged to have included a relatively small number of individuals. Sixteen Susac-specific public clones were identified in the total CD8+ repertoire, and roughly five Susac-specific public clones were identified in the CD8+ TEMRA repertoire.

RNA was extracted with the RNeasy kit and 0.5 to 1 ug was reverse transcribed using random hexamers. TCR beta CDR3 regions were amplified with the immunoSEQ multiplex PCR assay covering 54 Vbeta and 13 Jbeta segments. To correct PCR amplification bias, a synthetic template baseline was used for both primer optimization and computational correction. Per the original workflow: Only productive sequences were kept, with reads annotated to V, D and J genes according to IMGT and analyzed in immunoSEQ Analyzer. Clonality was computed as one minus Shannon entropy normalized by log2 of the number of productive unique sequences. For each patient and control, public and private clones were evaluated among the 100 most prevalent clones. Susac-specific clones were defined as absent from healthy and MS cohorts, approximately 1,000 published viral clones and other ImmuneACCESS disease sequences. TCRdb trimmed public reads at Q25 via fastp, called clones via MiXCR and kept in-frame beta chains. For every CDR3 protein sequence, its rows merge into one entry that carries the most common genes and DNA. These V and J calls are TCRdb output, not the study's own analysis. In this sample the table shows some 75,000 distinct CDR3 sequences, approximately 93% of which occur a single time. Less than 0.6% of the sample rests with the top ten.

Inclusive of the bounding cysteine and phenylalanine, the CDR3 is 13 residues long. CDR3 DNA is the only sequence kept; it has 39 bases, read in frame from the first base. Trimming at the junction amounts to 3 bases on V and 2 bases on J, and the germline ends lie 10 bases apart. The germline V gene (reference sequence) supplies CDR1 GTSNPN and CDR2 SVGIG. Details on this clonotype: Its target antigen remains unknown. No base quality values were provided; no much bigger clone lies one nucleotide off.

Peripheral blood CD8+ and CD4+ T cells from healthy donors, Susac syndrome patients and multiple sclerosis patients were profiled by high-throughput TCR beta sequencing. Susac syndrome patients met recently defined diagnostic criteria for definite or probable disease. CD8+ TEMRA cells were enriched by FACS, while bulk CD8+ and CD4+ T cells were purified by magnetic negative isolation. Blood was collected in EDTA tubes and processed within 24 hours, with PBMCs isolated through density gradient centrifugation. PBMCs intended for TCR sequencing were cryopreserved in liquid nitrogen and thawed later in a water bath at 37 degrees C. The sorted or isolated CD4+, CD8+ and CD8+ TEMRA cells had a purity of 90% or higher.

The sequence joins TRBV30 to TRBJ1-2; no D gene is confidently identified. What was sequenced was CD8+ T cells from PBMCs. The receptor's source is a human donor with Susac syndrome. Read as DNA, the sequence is TGTGCCTGGAGCCCCAACCCCAACTATGGCTACACCTTC. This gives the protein CAWSPNPNYGYTF.